This TCR beta chain was profiled in a study of technical replicates of blood from several donors. Only in-frame clones appear in the TCRdb table, and some are missing; sequencing was by immunoSEQ multiplex PCR. This repertoire shows some 80,000 clones, about 97% found once; its top ten account for more than 0.15%. This clone was picked up a small number of times. The receptor comes from a human donor in good health. Sequencing used T cells isolated from PBMCs.

Written as DNA, the CDR3 is TGTGCCAGTAGCGACAGGCGAACCTTAAATCAGCCCCAGCATTTT. Protein: CASSDRRTLNQPQHF. This chain uses TRBV19 with TRBJ1-5; tentatively, D is TRBD1 (6 bases). CDR1 LNHDA and CDR2 SQIVND come from the germline V gene (reference sequence). V was trimmed by 6 bases and J by 4 bases, leaving 16 bases between them. The CDR3 is 15 amino acids.